This T cell receptor (beta chain) was documented in a study of shared clonotypes between healthy human individuals. Naive-designated CD8 cells lacked CD45RO, were positively enriched for CCR7, and omitted terminally differentiated effector memory CD45RA+ cells. CDR3 length equals 14 residues. V was clipped by 5 bases and J by 1 base; unmatched bases: 5. Germline V gene data show CDR1 as SEHNR and CDR2 as FQNEAQ (reference sequence). Libraries were prepared by immunoSEQ multiplex PCR; TCRdb keeps only in-frame clonotypes and omits some of them. The data contain 450,000 to 700,000 clones, less than 97% of them singletons.

Sequencing used naive CD8+ T cells sorted from blood. The TCR was taken from a woman aged 30 to 39 in good health. The V gene is TRBV7-9, the J gene TRBJ2-7, with 7 positions matching TRBD1. CDR3 DNA sequence: TGTGCCAGCAGCCCCCTGACAGGGTCCTACGAGCAGTACTTC. It encodes CASSPLTGSYEQYF.